These 26 T cell receptor beta chains were all obtained from the same sample, sequenced in a study of low-dose radiotherapy and immunotherapy resistance in tumors. TRAV- and TRBV-specific primers, spanning alpha and beta chains, primed first-strand cDNA. TCRs underwent roughly 19 PCR cycles of amplification with a constant-region primer and V-primer adapter. A single record per CDR3 protein comes from TCRdb applying MiXCR to the reads. The data contain 7,500 to 9,500 distinct CDR3 sequences, 60% to 80% of them singletons. The receptors were sampled from a human donor with advanced metastatic prostate, ovarian, gallbladder or colorectal cancer (not recorded which). This table probably holds off-target reads from a library built for another chain.

The chain is built from TRBV6-6 and TRBJ1-4; 11 nucleotides agree with TRBD1. V shed 5 bases, J shed 8 bases, and the junction held 7 bases outside the gene matches. Germline V gene lookup returns CDR1 MNHNY and CDR2 SVGAGI (reference sequence). The CDR3 extends over 15 amino acids. For the CDR3, the DNA is TGTGCCAGCAGTACACTCGGGACAGGGGGGGAAAAACTGTTTTTT. Amino acid sequence: CASSTLGTGGEKLFF.

The rearrangement uses TRBV21-1 and TRBJ1-2; TRBD1, as called in the table, went unchecked against the DNA. TRBV21-1 is given as a pseudogene. This CDR3 has 15 amino acids. The CDR3 sequence: CASSKSPGLNYGYTF. CDR3 nucleotide sequence: TGTGCCAGCAGCAAATCCCCAGGGTTAAACTATGGCTACACCTTC.

This clonotype was found a few times. This chain joins TRBV5-1 and TRBJ2-7; no reliable D call. The V gene's germline CDR1 is SGHRS and CDR2 YFSETQ. CDR3 length: 12 residues. Trimming left V 4 bases short and J 0 bases short, with 5 bases between. CDR3 amino acids: CASSKSSYEQYF. The CDR3 DNA follows: TGCGCCAGCAGCAAGAGCTCCTACGAGCAGTACTTC.

V gene TRBV7-6 combines with J gene TRBJ2-7; TRBD2 is a possible D gene (6 bases). Trimming took 1 base from V and 0 from J, leaving 19 bases between them. This CDR3 is built from 18 residues. CDR1 is SGHVS, CDR2 FNYEAQ, per germline. The CDR3 region is CASSLGSGSTSSSYEQYF. The CDR3 nucleotides are TGTGCCAGCAGCTTAGGTAGCGGATCTACGTCAAGCTCCTACGAGCAGTACTTC.

This clonotype was seen more than once but under ten times. The J gene is TRBJ1-1, the V gene TRBV7-6, with 8 positions matching TRBD1. V dropped 5 bases and J dropped 4; count of bases not matched to a gene: 9. Germline V gene lookup returns CDR1 SGHVS and CDR2 FNYEAQ. CDR3 length equals 15 residues. The CDR3 region has the DNA TGTGCCAGCAGCAGGGCAGGGGGCATCGGCACTGAAGCTTTCTTT. This translates into CASSRAGGIGTEAFF.

In its sample, this clonotype was seen a few times. This chain joins TRBV28 and TRBJ2-6, with D unresolved. The germline V gene has CDR1 MDHEN and CDR2 SYDVKM. The CDR3 runs 15 residues. Trimming left V 4 bases short and J 2 bases short, with 9 bases between. The CDR3 DNA reads as TGTGCCAGCAGTTCTCAGGCAACTGGGGCCAACGTCCTGACTTTC. Amino acids: CASSSQATGANVLTF. Full variable domain (missing parts from reference TRBV28 and TRBJ2-6): DVKVTQSSRYLVKRTGEKVFLECVQDMDHENMFWYRQDPGLGLRLIYFSYDVKMKEKGDIPEGYSVSREKKERFSLILESASTNQTSMYLCASSSQATGANVLTFGAGSRLTVL.

The genes are TRBV15 and TRBJ2-3; 10 bases match TRBD1. Germline loops: CDR1 LNHNV, CDR2 YYDKDF (reference sequence). CDR3 size: 13 residues. Trimming took 8 bases from V and 3 from J; bases not matched to a gene: 2. The CDR3 spells CATGTGDTDTQYF. The CDR3 DNA reads TGTGCCACCGGGACAGGGGATACAGATACGCAGTATTTT.

The J gene is TRBJ2-7, the V gene TRBV2; TRBD1 matches at 9 bases. CDR3 length equals 13 residues. From germline, CDR1 is SNHLY and CDR2 FYNNEI. V dropped 8 bases and J dropped 3; count of bases not matched to a gene: 5. DNA of the CDR3: TGTGCCAGCGTCCGGGACAGGGTCTACGAGCAGTACTTC. It codes for CASVRDRVYEQYF.

This clonotype was found once. The chain is built from TRBV27 and TRBJ2-7, with 10 bases aligning to TRBD2. Trimming removed 6 bases from V and 6 bases from J; junction bases left unmatched: 8. Germline-derived CDR1 and CDR2 are MNHEY and SMNVEV (reference sequence). CDR3 length equals 14 residues. For the CDR3, the DNA is TGTGCCAGCAGAGGATTAGCGGGAGGCATCGAGCAGTACTTC. Encoded protein: CASRGLAGGIEQYF.

This clonotype was seen only a few times. The chain joins TRBV7-2 to TRBJ1-6; weak D call: TRBD1 (6 bases). The V end lost 3 bases, the J end lost 6 bases, and 9 bases lay between the germline ends. The CDR3 length is 14 residues. Germline V gene lookup returns CDR1 SGHTA and CDR2 FQGNSA. CDR3 in amino acids: CASSFQGSNSPLHF. In DNA, the CDR3 is TGTGCCAGCAGCTTCCAGGGGTCTAATTCACCCCTCCACTTT. The full variable domain, rest sourced from reference TRBV7-2 and TRBJ1-6, is GAGVSQSPSNKVTEKGKDVELRCDPISGHTALYWYRQSLGQGLEFLIYFQGNSAPDKSGLPSDRFSAERTGGSVSTLTIQRTQQEDSAVYLCASSFQGSNSPLHFGNGTRLTVT.

V usage is TRBV9 and J usage is TRBJ2-3, with D perhaps matching TRBD2 (7 bases). The CDR3 runs to 14 residues. Per germline, CDR1 SGDLS and CDR2 YYNGEE. Trimming pared 6 bases from V and 0 bases from J, leaving 11 bases between. CDR3 loop: CASTRGASTDTQYF. The DNA of the CDR3 is TGTGCCAGCACTCGGGGGGCCAGCACAGATACGCAGTATTTT.

The chain recombines TRBV11-2 with TRBJ2-3; D is perhaps TRBD1 or TRBD2 (5 bases each). Looked up from germline, CDR1 is SGHAT and CDR2 is FQNNGV. Trimming pared 4 bases from V and 2 bases from J, leaving 13 bases between. The CDR3 totals 15 residues. This CDR3 is CASSYRDGTTDTQYF. Here the CDR3 DNA reads TGTGCCAGCAGCTACCGGGACGGCACCACAGATACGCAGTATTTT.

For this clonotype: One junction end disagrees with the germline gene, perhaps due to a read error. The chain has TRBV18 and TRBJ1-3; 7 bases are a match to TRBD1. From germline, CDR1 is KGHSH and CDR2 LQKENI. This CDR3 spans 16 amino acids. DNA of the CDR3: TGTGCCAGCTCACCGTCAGGGGGAAACTCTGGAAACTCCATATATTTT. The encoded protein is CASSPSGGNSGNSIYF.

This chain joins TRBV11-2 and TRBJ2-1; 9 bases are shared with TRBD2. Looked up from germline, CDR1 is SGHAT and CDR2 is FQNNGV. CDR3 length equals 13 residues. The trim removed 6 bases at V and 15 bases at J, leaving 12 bases unmatched. CDR3 nucleotide sequence: TGTGCCAGCAGGTCCATAGCGGGAGCCCTCCCGTTCTTC. Translating it yields CASRSIAGALPFF.

This clonotype has a single count. V gene TRBV11-2 combines with J gene TRBJ2-1; tentatively, D is TRBD2 (6 bases). CDR1 is SGHAT and CDR2 is FQNNGV in the germline V gene. The CDR3 consists of 14 residues. V lost 1 base to trimming and J lost 3 bases, with 7 bases between them. CDR3 sequence: CASSLGLDYNEQFF. The CDR3 nucleotides are TGTGCCAGCAGCTTAGGACTAGACTACAATGAGCAGTTCTTC.

This clonotype was observed a few times. This chain uses TRBV29-1 with TRBJ2-1, with D unresolved. V lost 6 bases and J 0 bases, leaving 12 bases between the germline ends. CDR1 SQVTM and CDR2 ANQGSEA come from the germline V gene. This CDR3 has 14 residues. The CDR3 loop reads CSVPWGSSYNEQFF. Here the CDR3 DNA reads TGCAGCGTCCCTTGGGGTAGCTCCTACAATGAGCAGTTCTTC.

The chain is built from TRBV7-2 and TRBJ2-2; D ambiguous. Germline loops: CDR1 SGHTA, CDR2 FQGNSA. This CDR3 has 15 amino acids. V was shortened by 2 bases and J by 2 bases, with 9 bases between the two germline ends. In DNA form, the CDR3 reads TGTGCCAGCAGCTTAACCCCGGCTAACACCGGGGAGCTGTTTTTT. This translates into CASSLTPANTGELFF.

The rearrangement joins TRBV28 to TRBJ1-5, with a possible D match to TRBD1 (5 bases). This CDR3 is 14 amino acids long. Trimming took off 10 bases at V and 5 bases at J, with 18 bases between the two ends. Germline V gene sequence: CDR1 MDHEN, CDR2 SYDVKM. The CDR3 DNA follows: TGTGCCATCCGGGGGGAGGGCGCATATCAGCCCCAGCATTTT. Its protein product is CAIRGEGAYQPQHF.

The chain combines TRBV28 with TRBJ2-1; D gene ambiguous. In germline, CDR1 is MDHEN, CDR2 SYDVKM. V lost 4 bases and J 3 bases, leaving 10 bases between the germline ends. The CDR3 contains 14 residues. The chain's CDR3 is CASSSSHGYNEQFF. CDR3 in DNA: TGTGCCAGCAGTTCAAGCCACGGCTACAATGAGCAGTTCTTC.

This clonotype was observed a few times. The V gene is TRBV28, the J gene TRBJ2-7; maybe TRBD2 (6 bases). The CDR3 totals 14 residues. In germline, CDR1 is MDHEN, CDR2 SYDVKM. With 5 bases removed from V and 7 bases from J, the gap between germline ends came to 18 bases. This chain's CDR3 is CASSGTSRSWEQYF. DNA for the CDR3: TGTGCCAGCAGTGGCACTAGCCGCTCTTGGGAGCAGTACTTC.

The rearrangement joins TRBV2 to TRBJ2-1; D might be TRBD1 (5 bases). CDR3 length: 14 amino acids. Germline assignment: CDR1 SNHLY and CDR2 FYNNEI. The V and J ends lost 6 bases and 5 bases respectively, with 14 bases between them. The CDR3 protein is CASRDAAGNNEQFF. As DNA, the CDR3 is TGTGCCAGCAGGGACGCGGCAGGGAACAATGAGCAGTTCTTC.

The gene calls are TRBV12-3 or TRBV12-4 and TRBJ1-2; maybe TRBD1 (6 bases). The germline V and J ends were trimmed by 6 bases and 8 bases, with 19 bases remaining between them. The CDR3 contains 14 residues. CDR3 bases: TGTGCCAGCAGAGACAACAGGGAAGGCCGCGGCTACACCTTC. Protein: CASRDNREGRGYTF.

In this sample, this clonotype turned up a few times. The rearrangement links TRBV7-3 to TRBJ2-3; 14 positions match TRBD2. The trim removed 5 bases at V and 2 bases at J, leaving 3 bases unmatched. The CDR3 covers 16 residues. Germline-derived CDR1 and CDR2 are SGHTA and FQGTGA. Here the CDR3 DNA reads TGTGCCAGCAGCGCGACTAGCGGGGGGGCCACAGATACGCAGTATTTT. Amino acids: CASSATSGGATDTQYF. Using reference TRBV7-3 and TRBJ2-3 for the parts outside the CDR3, the full variable domain is GAGVSQTPSNKVTEKGKYVELRCDPISGHTALYWYRQSLGQGPEFLIYFQGTGAADDSGLPNDRFFAVRPEGSVSTLKIQRTERGDSAVYLCASSATSGGATDTQYFGPGTRLTVL.

CDR3 sequence (DNA): TGTGCCAGCAATCCGGGGATCAGGGAAAAACTGTTTTTT. Its translation: CASNPGIREKLFF. The chain employs TRBV2 and TRBJ1-4; the D is unclear. This CDR3 comprises 13 residues. Germline-derived CDR1 and CDR2 are SNHLY and FYNNEI. The V end lost 7 bases, the J end lost 8 bases, and 14 bases lay between the germline ends.

The chain carries TRBV6-6 and TRBJ2-2; possibly TRBD2 for D (6 bases). Between the trimmed V and J ends, which lost 5 bases and 8 bases, there was a span of 12 bases. Per germline, CDR1 MNHNY and CDR2 SVGAGI (reference sequence). The CDR3 extends over 13 amino acids. CDR3 residues: CASSRPGVGELFF. The CDR3 nucleotides are TGTGCCAGCAGTCGCCCGGGGGTAGGGGAGCTGTTTTTT.

This clonotype appeared once. V is TRBV5-5 and J is TRBJ2-7; 10 bases line up with TRBD1. Germline V gives CDR1 SGHKS, CDR2 YYEKEE (reference sequence). The CDR3 runs to 14 residues. V lost 5 bases, J lost 5 bases, and 7 bases stayed unmatched. CDR3 nucleotides: TGTGCCAGCAGAAACCGGGACAGGGGCCACGAGCAGTACTTC. The encoded protein is CASRNRDRGHEQYF.